The T cell receptor (beta chain) described here comes from a study of shared clonotypes between healthy human individuals. In the study overall: For every donor, three CD4 naive, three CD4 memory, two CD8 naive and one CD8 memory plates were used.

Once extracted for a subset, genomic DNA was divided evenly among several immunoSEQ plates. Only in-frame clones appear in the TCRdb table, and some are missing; sequencing was by immunoSEQ multiplex PCR. The sample shows more than 400,000 clones, 95% to 97% of them seen only once. Trimming cost V 4 bases and J 2 bases, with 10 bases left between them. This CDR3 comprises 13 residues. In germline, CDR1 is SGHRS, CDR2 YFSETQ. The gene calls are TRBV5-1 and TRBJ2-7; D assignment may be TRBD1 or TRBD2 (5 bases each). This clonotype originated in a woman in her twenties or thirties in good health. The sequencing input was naive CD4+ T cells sorted from blood. Subset described: CD45RA+ positively selected. CDR3 DNA sequence: TGCGCCAGCAGCCGGGACGAGGCCTACGAGCAGTACTTC. Amino acid sequence: CASSRDEAYEQYF.